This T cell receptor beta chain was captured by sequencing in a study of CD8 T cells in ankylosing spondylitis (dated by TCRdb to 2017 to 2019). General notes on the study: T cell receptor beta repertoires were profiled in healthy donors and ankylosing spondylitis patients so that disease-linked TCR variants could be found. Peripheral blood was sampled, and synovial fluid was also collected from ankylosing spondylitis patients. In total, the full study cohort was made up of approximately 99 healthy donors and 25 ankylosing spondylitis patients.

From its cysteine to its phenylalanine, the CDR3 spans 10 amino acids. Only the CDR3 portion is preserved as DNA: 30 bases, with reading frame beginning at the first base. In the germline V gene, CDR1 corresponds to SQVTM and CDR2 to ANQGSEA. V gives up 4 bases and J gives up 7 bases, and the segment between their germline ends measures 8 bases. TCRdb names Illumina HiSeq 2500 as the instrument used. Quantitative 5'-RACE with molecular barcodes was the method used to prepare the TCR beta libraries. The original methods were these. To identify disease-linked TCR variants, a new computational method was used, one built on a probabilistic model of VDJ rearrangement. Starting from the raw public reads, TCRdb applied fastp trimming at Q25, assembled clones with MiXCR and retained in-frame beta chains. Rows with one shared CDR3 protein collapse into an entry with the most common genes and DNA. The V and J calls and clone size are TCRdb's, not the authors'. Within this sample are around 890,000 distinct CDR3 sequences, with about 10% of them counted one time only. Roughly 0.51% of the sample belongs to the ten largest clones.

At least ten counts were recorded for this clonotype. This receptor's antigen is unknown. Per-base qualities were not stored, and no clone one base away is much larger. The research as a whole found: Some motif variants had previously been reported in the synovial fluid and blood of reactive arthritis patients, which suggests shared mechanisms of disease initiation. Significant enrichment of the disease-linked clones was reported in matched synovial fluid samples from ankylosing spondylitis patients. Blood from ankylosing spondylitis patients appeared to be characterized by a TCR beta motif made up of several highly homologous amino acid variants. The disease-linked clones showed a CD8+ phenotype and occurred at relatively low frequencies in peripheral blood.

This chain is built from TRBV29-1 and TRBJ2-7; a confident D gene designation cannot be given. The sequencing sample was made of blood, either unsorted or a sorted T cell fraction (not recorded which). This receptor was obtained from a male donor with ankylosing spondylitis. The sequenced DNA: TGCAGCGTTGGAACTCGGGAGCAGTACTTC. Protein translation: CSVGTREQYF.